The 30 T cell receptor beta chains given below trace back to one sample, sequenced in a study of blood T cell repertoires in COVID-19. Libraries were prepared by immunoSEQ multiplex PCR; TCRdb keeps only in-frame clonotypes and omits some of them. This table has some 240,000 clones, approximately 83% appearing once. Sequencing was carried out using PBMCs or T cells enriched from blood (not recorded which). The source is a woman in her thirties or forties with acute COVID-19.

Comments on this clone: At one end, the junction sequence differs from germline, possibly due to a read error. The genes are TRBV30 and TRBJ1-1; 7 bases agree with TRBD1. Germline V gene sequence: CDR1 GTSNPN, CDR2 SVGIG (reference sequence). CDR3 length: 10 amino acids. The CDR3 DNA follows: TGTGCCTGGAGTGCCCTCCGGGACAGCTTT. Residues: CAWSALRDSF. The whole variable domain, remainder taken from reference TRBV30 and TRBJ1-1, is SQTIHQWPATLVQPVGSPLSLECTVEGTSNPNLYWYRQAAGRGLQLLFYSVGIGQISSEVPQNLSASRPQDRQFILSSKKLLLSDSGFYLCAWSALRDSFGQGTRLTVV.

This clone has only one observation. The V call is TRBV18, the J call TRBJ1-1; D uncertain. Trimming pared 2 bases from V and 6 bases from J, leaving 7 bases between. In germline, CDR1 is KGHSH, CDR2 LQKENI. The CDR3 is 12 residues long. This CDR3 reads CASSPGQAEAFF. The CDR3 DNA reads as TGTGCCAGCTCACCAGGGCAGGCTGAAGCTTTCTTT. Full variable domain (remainder filled in from reference TRBV18 and TRBJ1-1): NAGVMQNPRHLVRRRGQEARLRCSPMKGHSHVYWYRQLPEEGLKFMVYLQKENIIDESGMPKERFSAEFPKEGPSILRIQQVVRGDSAAYFCASSPGQAEAFFGQGTRLTVV.

The gene calls are TRBV30 and TRBJ1-1; D gene ambiguous. The germline V gene has CDR1 GTSNPN and CDR2 SVGIG (reference sequence). The CDR3 is made up of 11 amino acids. The V end lost 0 bases, the J end lost 6 bases, and 5 bases lay between the germline ends. The CDR3 reads CAWSVTPEAFF. In DNA, the CDR3 is TGTGCCTGGAGTGTTACACCTGAAGCTTTCTTT.

This clone was seen once. The chain couples TRBV24-1 to TRBJ2-7; no clear D gene. Trimming cost V 3 bases and J 5 bases, with 7 bases left between them. Germline V lookup: CDR1 KGHDR, CDR2 SFDVKD. This CDR3 comprises 12 residues. CDR3 in DNA: TGTGCCACCAGTGATGAGAAAAACGAGCAGTACTTC. Amino acids: CATSDEKNEQYF.

This chain uses TRBV5-1 with TRBJ2-7; 10 bases agree with TRBD1. CDR3 size: 16 residues. With V trimmed by 3 bases and J by 2 bases, 8 bases remained unmatched. Germline CDR1 and CDR2: SGHRS and YFSETQ. As DNA, the CDR3 is TGCGCCAGCAGCTCCGGGACAGGGGCTAAAACCTACGAGCAGTACTTC. Translated: CASSSGTGAKTYEQYF.

The chain carries TRBV27 and TRBJ2-7; D is uncertain. Germline V gene lookup returns CDR1 MNHEY and CDR2 SMNVEV (reference sequence). V was cut by 3 bases and J by 5 bases, with 8 bases left in between. The CDR3 runs to 12 residues. CDR3 sequence reads: CASSFRGHEQYF. Written as DNA, the CDR3 is TGTGCCAGCAGTTTTAGAGGCCACGAGCAGTACTTC.

The V gene is TRBV25-1, the J gene TRBJ1-6; D ambiguous. With 4 bases removed from V and 17 bases from J, the gap between germline ends came to 9 bases. Germline lookup yields CDR1 MGHDK and CDR2 SYGVNS. CDR3 length: 10 residues. CDR3 in DNA: TGTGCCAGCAGTGGGGCGAATGTCCACTTT. Translating it yields CASSGANVHF.

V usage is TRBV12-3 or TRBV12-4 and J usage is TRBJ1-4; 8 bases are a match to TRBD1. This CDR3 region has 13 residues. Trimming took 5 bases from V and 7 from J; bases not matched to a gene: 3. The CDR3 is CASSQDRAEKLFF. The CDR3, as DNA: TGTGCCAGCAGTCAGGACAGGGCTGAAAAACTGTTTTTT.

This chain connects TRBV27 to TRBJ1-1, with D possibly TRBD1 on 6 matching bases. Germline assignment: CDR1 MNHEY and CDR2 SMNVEV (reference sequence). There are 14 residues in the CDR3. Between the trimmed V and J ends, which lost 6 bases and 1 base, there was a span of 12 bases. The CDR3 protein is CASRRTVANTEAFF. DNA for the CDR3: TGTGCCAGCAGGAGGACAGTGGCGAACACTGAAGCTTTCTTT.

Only a few counts were recorded for this clone. The genes are TRBV29-1 and TRBJ2-7; D gene uncertain. The V gene lost 6 bases and the J gene lost 4 bases, with 10 bases spanning the gap. From germline, CDR1 is SQVTM and CDR2 ANQGSEA. The CDR3 is 11 amino acids. The CDR3 spells CSVSEEYEQYF. The CDR3 coding sequence is TGCAGCGTCTCTGAGGAATACGAGCAGTACTTC.

The chain recombines TRBV10-1 with TRBJ2-1; 11 nucleotides align to TRBD2. J was trimmed by 7 bases and V by 0 bases; bases with no gene match: 8. In germline, CDR1 is WNHNN, CDR2 SYGVQD (reference sequence). CDR3 length: 17 residues. The CDR3 nucleotides are TGCGCCAGCAGTGAGTCTAGCGGGAGGGCCCTAGGTAATGAGCAGTTCTTC. Its protein is CASSESSGRALGNEQFF.

The CDR3 protein is CSASRNEQFF. The CDR3 region has the DNA TGCAGTGCTAGCCGTAATGAGCAGTTCTTC. This sequence joins TRBV20-1 and TRBJ2-1; D gene unclear. CDR3 size: 10 residues. Per germline, CDR1 DFQATT and CDR2 SNEGSKA (reference sequence). Trimming shortened V by 3 bases and J by 7 bases, and 4 bases separated the two germline ends.

J is TRBJ1-3 and V is TRBV19, with D possibly TRBD1 on 5 matching bases. Germline-derived CDR1 and CDR2 are LNHDA and SQIVND (reference sequence). V was pared by 1 base and J by 4 bases, with 11 bases between. This CDR3 spans 15 amino acids. CDR3: CASSIADMRGNTIYF. CDR3 nucleotide sequence: TGTGCCAGTAGTATAGCGGACATGCGAGGAAACACCATATATTTT.

This sequence joins TRBV25-1 and TRBJ2-7, with D possibly being TRBD1 (6 bases). CDR3 length equals 14 residues. Trimming cost V 2 bases and J 7 bases, with 15 bases left between them. Germline V gene data show CDR1 as MGHDK and CDR2 as SYGVNS. CDR3: CASSEGTSPREQYF. DNA of the CDR3: TGTGCCAGCAGTGAAGGGACATCCCCGAGAGAGCAGTACTTC.

This clone has only one observation. The DNA for the CDR3 is TGTGCCAGCAGCCAAGGGGACAGGTTCTCCTACAATGAGCAGTTCTTC. Encoded protein: CASSQGDRFSYNEQFF. The rearrangement joins TRBV4-2 to TRBJ2-1; 8 nucleotides agree with TRBD1. This CDR3 spans 16 amino acids. The trim removed 1 base at V and 0 bases at J, leaving 2 bases unmatched. The germline V gene encodes CDR1 LGHNA and CDR2 YNFKEQ.

The gene calls are TRBV19 and TRBJ2-7; no definite D call. CDR1 and CDR2 (germline): LNHDA, SQIVND (reference sequence). The V and J ends lost 0 bases and 0 bases respectively, with 12 bases between them. The CDR3 loop spans 16 amino acids. The CDR3 nucleotides are TGTGCCAGTAGTATAGACATTACCGCTAGCTCCTACGAGCAGTACTTC. Amino acids: CASSIDITASSYEQYF. The full variable domain, with the rest looked up from reference TRBV19 and TRBJ2-7, is DGGITQSPKYLFRKEGQNVTLSCEQNLNHDAMYWYRQDPGQGLRLIYYSQIVNDFQKGDIAEGYSVSREKKESFPLTVTSAQKNPTAFYLCASSIDITASSYEQYFGPGTRLTVT.

The chain employs TRBV3-1 (or the pseudogene TRBV3-2) and TRBJ2-3; 9 bases fit TRBD2. Losses at the gene ends were 1 base for V and 0 bases for J; bases not matched to a gene: 5. Germline CDR1 is LGHDT and CDR2 is YNNKEL (reference sequence). CDR3 size: 17 residues. CDR3 nucleotides: TGTGCCAGCAGCCAAGTGCTCACTAGCGGGAGCACAGATACGCAGTATTTT. Its protein is CASSQVLTSGSTDTQYF.

The J gene is TRBJ1-5, the V gene TRBV7-9; tentative D call: TRBD1 (6 bases). The CDR3 covers 14 residues. Trimming cost V 6 bases and J 3 bases, with 12 bases left between them. Germline V lookup: CDR1 SEHNR, CDR2 FQNEAQ (reference sequence). The CDR3 loop reads CASSLTGFNQPQHF. The CDR3 DNA reads TGTGCCAGCAGTCTGACAGGTTTCAATCAGCCCCAGCATTTT. Full variable domain (remainder filled in from reference TRBV7-9 and TRBJ1-5): DTGVSQNPRHKITKRGQNVTFRCDPISEHNRLYWYRQTLGQGPEFLTYFQNEAQLEKSRLLSDRFSAERPKGSFSTLEIQRTEQGDSAMYLCASSLTGFNQPQHFGDGTRLSIL.

This chain joins TRBV27 and TRBJ1-2, with no clear D. Germline V gene lookup returns CDR1 MNHEY and CDR2 SMNVEV (reference sequence). The germline V and J ends were trimmed by 4 bases and 1 base, with 10 bases remaining between them. The CDR3 covers 14 residues. The CDR3 reads CASSSARLNYGYTF. DNA for the CDR3: TGTGCCAGCAGTTCGGCCAGGCTTAACTATGGCTACACCTTC.

The chain links TRBV5-1 to TRBJ1-1, with 9 bases fitting TRBD1. J gave up 5 bases and V 3 bases, and 11 bases lay outside the gene matches. This CDR3 has 16 residues. Per germline, CDR1 SGHRS and CDR2 YFSETQ. The CDR3 spells CASSYTPGQGMTEAFF. In DNA form, the CDR3 reads TGCGCCAGCAGCTATACCCCGGGACAGGGTATGACTGAAGCTTTCTTT.

The chain is built from TRBV2 and TRBJ1-1; the match to TRBD1 covers 7 bases. Germline-derived CDR1 and CDR2 are SNHLY and FYNNEI. The CDR3 loop spans 15 amino acids. Trimming removed 4 bases from V and 5 bases from J; junction bases left unmatched: 10. DNA for the CDR3: TGTGCCAGCAGTGGCAGTCAGGGGGATATTACTGAAGCTTTCTTT. This encodes CASSGSQGDITEAFF.

V is TRBV14 and J is TRBJ2-7, with 13 bases fitting TRBD2. J lost 4 bases, V lost 2 bases, and 5 bases had no gene match. The length of the CDR3 is 16 residues. Germline V gene data show CDR1 as SGHDN and CDR2 as FVKESK. CDR3 in DNA: TGTGCCAGCAGCCAAAGAGCGGGACTAGCGGGATACGAGCAGTACTTC. It is translated as CASSQRAGLAGYEQYF.

This chain links TRBV29-1 with TRBJ2-1; 8 positions match TRBD2. Looked up from germline, CDR1 is SQVTM and CDR2 is ANQGSEA. There are 15 residues in the CDR3. V lost 3 bases to trimming and J lost 9 bases; unmatched junction nucleotides: 13. The CDR3 here is CSVEPLAGGGIEQFF. The CDR3 DNA reads TGCAGCGTTGAGCCCTTGGCGGGAGGAGGGATTGAGCAGTTCTTC.

V gene TRBV2 combines with J gene TRBJ2-3; D ambiguous. Trimming removed 2 bases at V and 2 bases at J, with 11 bases between. The CDR3 extends over 15 amino acids. The V gene's germline CDR1 is SNHLY and CDR2 FYNNEI. The CDR3 reads CASSELFRYTDTQYF. In DNA, the CDR3 is TGTGCCAGCAGTGAATTGTTCAGATACACAGATACGCAGTATTTT.

The chain combines TRBV30 with TRBJ2-5; TRBD1 might be the D (5 bases). Trimming took off 5 bases at V and 5 bases at J, with 18 bases between the two ends. The germline gives CDR1 GTSNPN, CDR2 SVGIG (reference sequence). This CDR3 is 14 amino acids long. The CDR3 region is CAWCWAGRRETQYF. In DNA, the CDR3 is TGTGCCTGGTGTTGGGCAGGGCGTAGGGAGACCCAGTACTTC.

The rearrangement links TRBV5-8 to TRBJ1-2; 7 nucleotides align to TRBD1. The CDR3 totals 15 residues. The J segment lost 2 bases and the V segment lost 6 bases, leaving 10 bases of the junction unmatched. From germline, CDR1 is SGHTS and CDR2 YDEGEE. The CDR3 sequence is CASTFTPGQNYGYTF. The CDR3 bases are TGTGCCAGCACTTTTACCCCGGGACAGAACTATGGCTACACCTTC. Drawing the rest from reference TRBV5-8 and TRBJ1-2, the complete variable domain is EAGVTQSPTHLIKTRGQQATLRCSPISGHTSVYWYQQALGLGLQFLLWYDEGEERNRGNFPPRFSGRQFPNYSSELNVNALELEDSALYLCASTFTPGQNYGYTFGSGTRLTVV.

This chain connects TRBV27 to TRBJ2-3; 8 nucleotides line up with TRBD2. Trimming took 2 bases from V and 2 from J; bases not matched to a gene: 12. Germline CDR1 is MNHEY and CDR2 is SMNVEV (reference sequence). This CDR3 is built from 18 residues. The CDR3 DNA is TGTGCCAGCAGTTTAGACGGGAGGGCCTCTTTAGACACAGATACGCAGTATTTT. It codes for CASSLDGRASLDTDTQYF.

The chain combines TRBV3-1 (or the pseudogene TRBV3-2) with TRBJ1-5; D ambiguous. Germline V gene lookup returns CDR1 LGHDT and CDR2 YNNKEL (reference sequence). Trimming stripped 3 bases from V and 6 bases from J, with 12 bases between. The length of the CDR3 is 14 residues. The CDR3 region has the DNA TGTGCCAGCAGCCATCCGGGGATGGGTCAGCCCCAGCATTTT. This translates into CASSHPGMGQPQHF.

This clone was observed a handful of times. This chain links TRBV11-2 with TRBJ2-1; D call uncertain. Germline V gene lookup returns CDR1 SGHAT and CDR2 FQNNGV. The CDR3 runs to 12 residues. The V gene lost 5 bases and the J gene lost 6 bases, with 8 bases spanning the gap. The CDR3 protein is CASSRSPNEQFF. In DNA form, the CDR3 reads TGTGCCAGCAGCCGTAGCCCCAATGAGCAGTTCTTC.

The V call is TRBV19, the J call TRBJ2-7; 16 bases match TRBD2. The germline V gene has CDR1 LNHDA and CDR2 SQIVND (reference sequence). CDR3 length: 16 amino acids. With V trimmed by 5 bases and J by 4 bases, 5 bases remained unmatched. CDR3 in DNA: TGTGCCAGTAGTGCGGGACTAGCGGGAGGGGGTTACGAGCAGTACTTC. It codes for CASSAGLAGGGYEQYF. The variable domain in full, with the rest retrieved from reference TRBV19 and TRBJ2-7, is DGGITQSPKYLFRKEGQNVTLSCEQNLNHDAMYWYRQDPGQGLRLIYYSQIVNDFQKGDIAEGYSVSREKKESFPLTVTSAQKNPTAFYLCASSAGLAGGGYEQYFGPGTRLTVT.